These 6 T cell receptor beta chains were sequenced from one sample in a study of cytomegalovirus exposure and HLA in healthy donors. The PCR ran on 60 Vbeta and 13 Jbeta primers. The assay was immunoSEQ multiplex PCR, and TCRdb's table has in-frame clones only and misses some. This table has roughly 110,000 clones, around three quarters appearing once. Sequenced: PBMCs. These receptors were taken from a man aged 30 to 39 in good health and CMV-seropositive.

This clone was observed once. The chain is built from TRBV2 and TRBJ2-1, with D perhaps matching TRBD2 (6 bases). Trimming cost V 4 bases and J 7 bases, with 20 bases left between them. The CDR3 sequence is 16 residues long. Germline V gene data show CDR1 as SNHLY and CDR2 as FYNNEI. CDR3 loop: CASSVKGGWRQNEQFF. CDR3 DNA sequence: TGTGCCAGCAGTGTAAAAGGAGGGTGGAGACAGAATGAGCAGTTCTTC.

The gene calls are TRBV7-3 and TRBJ2-7; TRBD1 matches at 7 bases. The CDR3 contains 13 residues. Trimming cost V 4 bases and J 6 bases; bases outside gene matches: 6. Germline CDR1 and CDR2: SGHTA and FQGTGA. The CDR3 DNA reads TGTGCCAGCAGCTCAACAGGGGCGAGCGAGCAGTACTTC. Protein product: CASSSTGASEQYF.

The V and J genes are TRBV7-9 and TRBJ2-7; the D gene is possibly TRBD1 (6 bases). Germline loops: CDR1 SEHNR, CDR2 FQNEAQ (reference sequence). CDR3 length: 12 amino acids. Between the trimmed V and J ends, which lost 1 base and 6 bases, there was a span of 7 bases. CDR3 protein: CASSLVGAEQYF. Here the CDR3 DNA reads TGTGCCAGCAGCTTAGTGGGGGCCGAGCAGTACTTC.

The genes are TRBV5-1 and TRBJ1-3; no firm D call. The CDR3 totals 12 residues. The V gene's germline CDR1 is SGHRS and CDR2 YFSETQ. Trimming took off 3 bases at V and 4 bases at J, with 5 bases between the two ends. The CDR3 nucleotides are TGCGCCAGCAGCTCGACAGGAAACACCATATATTTT. Residues: CASSSTGNTIYF. Together with reference TRBV5-1 and TRBJ1-3, the CDR3 gives the full variable domain: KAGVTQTPRYLIKTRGQQVTLSCSPISGHRSVSWYQQTPGQGLQFLFEYFSETQRNKGNFPGRFSGRQFSNSRSEMNVSTLELGDSALYLCASSSTGNTIYFGEGSWLTVV.

This chain uses TRBV6-5 with TRBJ1-1; tentative D call: TRBD1 (6 bases). Trimming left V 0 bases short and J 3 bases short, with 11 bases between. The CDR3 is 15 amino acids. From germline, CDR1 is MNHEY and CDR2 SVGAGI. CDR3 coding DNA: TGTGCCAGCAGTTACTCGAACAGGGACGACACTGAAGCTTTCTTT. Translating gives CASSYSNRDDTEAFF.

The rearrangement uses TRBV7-9 and TRBJ2-6, with 11 bases lining up with TRBD1. CDR3 length: 18 amino acids. V trimming: 5 bases; J trimming: 0 bases; junction bases outside the gene matches: 6. Germline CDR1 and CDR2: SEHNR and FQNEAQ (reference sequence). CDR3 loop: CASSLGTGGRSGANVLTF. DNA of the CDR3: TGTGCCAGCAGCCTCGGGACAGGGGGACGCTCTGGGGCCAACGTCCTGACTTTC.